The 15 T cell receptor beta chains below were found in one sample sequenced in a study of OX40 agonist ivuxolimab in advanced cancers. Produced via immunoSEQ multiplex PCR; TCRdb's table is partial and in-frame only. The sample has under 60,000 clones, about 82% seen once. This material consisted of CD4+ or CD8+ T cells sorted from blood, taken in a trial of the OX40 agonist ivuxolimab. The receptors shown here come from an adult with an advanced solid tumor such as melanoma, head and neck, liver or kidney cancer.

V and J are TRBV10-3 and TRBJ1-1; the D gene is possibly TRBD1 (5 bases). Germline V CDR1 and CDR2: ENHRY, SYGVKD. This CDR3 has 16 residues. V was shortened by 4 bases and J by 0 bases, with 15 bases between the two germline ends. The CDR3 protein is CAISVLGVRLNTEAFF. The CDR3 bases are TGTGCCATCAGTGTATTAGGGGTCCGCTTGAACACTGAAGCTTTCTTT.

This chain joins TRBV27 and TRBJ2-7, with TRBD2 identical over 9 bases. With 6 bases clipped from V and 6 bases from J, the junction kept 6 bases outside the gene matches. This CDR3 contains 13 residues. CDR1 MNHEY and CDR2 SMNVEV come from the germline V gene (reference sequence). This chain's CDR3 is CASRRGSGGEQYF. The CDR3 DNA reads TGTGCCAGCAGGCGCGGTAGCGGGGGCGAGCAGTACTTC.

The chain carries TRBV6-5 and TRBJ2-7; perhaps D is TRBD1 or TRBD2 (5 bases each). Trimming removed 7 bases at V and 2 bases at J, with 12 bases between. The CDR3 runs to 13 residues. CDR1 MNHEY and CDR2 SVGAGI come from the germline V gene. CDR3 residues: CASTRGLTYEQYF. The CDR3 DNA follows: TGTGCCAGCACCCGGGGCCTGACCTACGAGCAGTACTTC.

The table lists this clone with a few counts. This chain joins TRBV6-5 and TRBJ1-3; maybe TRBD1 (5 bases). The germline gives CDR1 MNHEY, CDR2 SVGAGI. V was shortened by 2 bases and J by 2 bases, with 13 bases between the two germline ends. This CDR3 spans 16 amino acids. CDR3 in DNA: TGTGCCAGCAGTTACGAGGCAGGGCCCCCTGGAAACACCATATATTTT. This translates into CASSYEAGPPGNTIYF.

This sequence joins TRBV4-3 and TRBJ2-2, with 12 bases fitting TRBD2. The CDR3 is 18 residues long. The V and J ends lost 1 base and 0 bases, in that order; junction bases with no gene match: 3. Germline CDR1 reads LGHNA; CDR2 reads YSLEER. In nucleotides, the CDR3 is TGCGCCAGCAGCCAAGGACTAGCGGGGGCCGCGAACACCGGGGAGCTGTTTTTT. Translated: CASSQGLAGAANTGELFF.

The chain is built from TRBV5-4 and TRBJ2-1; 7 bases are shared with TRBD2. The length of the CDR3 is 13 residues. With 0 bases clipped from V and 10 bases from J, the junction kept 4 bases outside the gene matches. Germline CDR1 reads SGHNT; CDR2 reads YYREEE (reference sequence). The CDR3 nucleotides read TGTGCCAGCAGCTTGGGTTTGCGGGGGGAGCAGTTCTTC. Protein sequence: CASSLGLRGEQFF.

This rearrangement joins TRBV30 to TRBJ1-3; D is unclear. CDR1 is GTSNPN and CDR2 is SVGIG in the germline V gene (reference sequence). The CDR3 extends over 14 amino acids. V shed 3 bases and J shed 4 bases, with 13 bases lying between them. The CDR3 coding sequence is TGTGCCTGGAGCCCACGCCTGGGAGGAAACACCATATATTTT. Protein sequence: CAWSPRLGGNTIYF.

The chain's CDR3 is CASSLPQGAVETQYF. In DNA, the CDR3 is TGTGCCAGCAGCTTGCCCCAGGGGGCGGTAGAGACCCAGTACTTC. The V gene is TRBV5-6, the J gene TRBJ2-5; the match to TRBD1 covers 8 bases. V gave up 1 base and J gave up 4 bases; unmatched junction bases: 6. Germline CDR1 and CDR2: SGHDT and YYEEEE. The CDR3 length is 15 residues.

The chain has TRBV11-3 and TRBJ1-2; 9 bases agree with TRBD1. The V and J ends lost 5 bases and 13 bases, in that order; junction bases with no gene match: 14. Germline V gene sequence: CDR1 SGHNT, CDR2 YENEEA. CDR3 length: 14 amino acids. The CDR3 is CASSAPGQGLLGTF. The CDR3 bases are TGTGCCAGCAGCGCACCGGGACAGGGCCTGTTGGGCACCTTC.

This chain uses TRBV4-1 with TRBJ2-5; 7 bases match TRBD2. Unmatched junction bases numbered 8, after V lost 3 bases and J lost 7 bases. Looked up from germline, CDR1 is MGHRA and CDR2 is YSYEKL. This CDR3 contains 14 residues. The CDR3 loop reads CASSQGGNVVTQYF. CDR3 sequence (DNA): TGCGCCAGCAGCCAGGGGGGGAATGTTGTGACCCAGTACTTC.

The V and J genes are TRBV7-2 and TRBJ1-2, with 7 bases identical to TRBD1. The ends lost 5 bases at V and 4 bases at J; junction bases unmatched: 13. Germline V CDR1 and CDR2: SGHTA, FQGNSA. There are 16 residues in the CDR3. CDR3 in amino acids: CASSRTLKGAGYGYTF. As DNA, the CDR3 is TGTGCCAGCAGCCGAACATTAAAGGGGGCGGGCTATGGCTACACCTTC.

The count of this clone is one. The chain recombines TRBV4-3 with TRBJ1-4, with 9 positions matching TRBD1. After removal of 3 bases from V and 0 bases from J, the junction contained 14 bases not matched to a gene. The CDR3 is 20 amino acids. Germline CDR1 and CDR2: LGHNA and YSLEER. The chain's CDR3 is CASSQTFPGQGRATNEKLFF. CDR3 sequence (DNA): TGCGCCAGCAGCCAGACCTTCCCGGGACAGGGCCGAGCAACTAATGAAAAACTGTTTTTT.

This chain joins TRBV15 and TRBJ2-5; 7 bases are shared with TRBD1. The end of the DNA aligns better with TRBJ2-7, so the J call may be wrong. The germline CDR1 and CDR2 sequences are LNHNV and YYDKDF (reference sequence). The CDR3 spans 15 residues. The CDR3 DNA reads TGTGCCACCAGCAGCGGATCGGGACAGTCGGACGAGCAGTACTTC. Protein sequence: CATSSGSGQSDEQYF.

This chain connects TRBV19 to TRBJ1-3; D is ambiguous. Trimming removed 1 base at V and 0 bases at J, with 4 bases between. CDR3 length equals 14 residues. Germline-derived CDR1 and CDR2 are LNHDA and SQIVND (reference sequence). The CDR3 DNA reads TGTGCCAGTAGTATAGCAGGCTCTGGAAACACCATATATTTT. Its translation: CASSIAGSGNTIYF.

The chain uses TRBV7-9 and TRBJ2-5; D gene uncertain. Judging by the DNA end, TRBJ2-7 fits better; the J call may be wrong. Germline V CDR1 and CDR2: SEHNR, FQNEAQ (reference sequence). The CDR3 length is 11 residues. This CDR3 is CASSGHYEQYF. CDR3 DNA sequence: TGTGCCAGCAGCGGGCACTACGAGCAGTACTTC.